A single TCR beta chain is shown here with its context. What it binds is not known. The data were obtained in a study of shared clonotypes between healthy human individuals. Germline CDR1 and CDR2: MNHNS and SASEGT. The length of the CDR3 is 14 residues. Trimming removed 5 bases at V and 8 bases at J, with 15 bases between. TCRdb keeps only in-frame clones here, not all; method: immunoSEQ multiplex PCR. The sample has 2,500,000 or so clones, over 85% seen once; the top ten hold around 0.37%. Study-level points and caveats: Donor clonotype sharing was expected to depend on sequencing depth. In contrast to clonotypes shared by all four donors, non-shared clonotypes had lower generation probabilities. Since donors were few, the genetic and exposure-history diversity represented was limited.

The sequence came from a man between 18 and 29 years old in good health. Some clones in this sample may be carry-over from other donors' samples. The chain employs TRBV6-1 and TRBJ1-4; tentative D call: TRBD1 (5 bases). Sequences were obtained from naive CD4+ T cells from PBMCs. Subset denoted: CD45RA+ positively selected. The CDR3 nucleotides read TGTGCCAGCAGTTGGCAGGGAGCTGGCGAAAAACTGTTTTTT. Its translation is CASSWQGAGEKLFF.